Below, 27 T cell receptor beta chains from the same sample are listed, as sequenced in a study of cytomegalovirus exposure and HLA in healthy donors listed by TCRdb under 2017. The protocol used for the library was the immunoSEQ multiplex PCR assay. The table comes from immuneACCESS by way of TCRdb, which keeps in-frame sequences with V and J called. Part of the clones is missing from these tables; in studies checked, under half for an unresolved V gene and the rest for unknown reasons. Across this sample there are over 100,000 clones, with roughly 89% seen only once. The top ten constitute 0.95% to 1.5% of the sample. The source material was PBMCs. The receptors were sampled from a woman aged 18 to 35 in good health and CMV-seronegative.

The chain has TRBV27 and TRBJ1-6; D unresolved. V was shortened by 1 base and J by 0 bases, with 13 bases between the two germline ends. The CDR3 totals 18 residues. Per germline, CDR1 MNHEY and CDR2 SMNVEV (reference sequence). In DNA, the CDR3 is TGTGCCAGCAGTTTATTTGATGGTATGAGCTCCTATAATTCACCCCTCCACTTT. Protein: CASSLFDGMSSYNSPLHF.

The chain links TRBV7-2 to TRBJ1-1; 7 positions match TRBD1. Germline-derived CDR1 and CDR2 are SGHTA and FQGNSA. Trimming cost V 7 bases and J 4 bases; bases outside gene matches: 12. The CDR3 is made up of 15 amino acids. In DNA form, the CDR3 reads TGTGCCAGCACTCTTCTACTCAGGGGGACCACTGAAGCTTTCTTT. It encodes CASTLLLRGTTEAFF.

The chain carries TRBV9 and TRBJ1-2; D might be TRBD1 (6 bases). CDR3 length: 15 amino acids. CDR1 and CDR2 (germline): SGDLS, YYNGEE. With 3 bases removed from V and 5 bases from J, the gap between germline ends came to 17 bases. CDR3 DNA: TGTGCCAGCAGCGGCACCCGGGACACTCTGTATGGCTACACCTTC. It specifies CASSGTRDTLYGYTF.

The CDR3 nucleotides are TGTGCCAGCAGTCTAGCTACCCGGGAACCAGATACGCAGTATTTT. Translated: CASSLATREPDTQYF. The rearrangement uses TRBV6-5 and TRBJ2-3; weak D call: TRBD2 (5 bases). Trimming cost V 5 bases and J 4 bases, with 16 bases left between them. Germline values: CDR1 MNHEY, CDR2 SVGAGI. The CDR3 length is 15 residues.

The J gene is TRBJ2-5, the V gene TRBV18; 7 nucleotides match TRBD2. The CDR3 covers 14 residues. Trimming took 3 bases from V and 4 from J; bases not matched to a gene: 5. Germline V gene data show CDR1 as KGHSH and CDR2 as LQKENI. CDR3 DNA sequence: TGTGCCAGCTCACCGAGCTCGGGGGGAGAGACCCAGTACTTC. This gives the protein CASSPSSGGETQYF.

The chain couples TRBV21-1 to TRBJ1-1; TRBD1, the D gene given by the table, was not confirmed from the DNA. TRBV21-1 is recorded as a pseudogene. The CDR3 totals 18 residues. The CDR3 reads CASSKAWDSHTMNTEAFF. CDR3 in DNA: TGTGCCAGCAGCAAAGCCTGGGACAGTCACACAATGAACACTGAAGCTTTCTTT.

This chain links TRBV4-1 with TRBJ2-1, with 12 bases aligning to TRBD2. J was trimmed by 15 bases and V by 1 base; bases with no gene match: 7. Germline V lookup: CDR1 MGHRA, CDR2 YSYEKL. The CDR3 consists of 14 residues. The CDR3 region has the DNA TGCGCCAGCAGCCAAGTTGGACTAGCGGGGAAGCCGTTCTTC. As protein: CASSQVGLAGKPFF.

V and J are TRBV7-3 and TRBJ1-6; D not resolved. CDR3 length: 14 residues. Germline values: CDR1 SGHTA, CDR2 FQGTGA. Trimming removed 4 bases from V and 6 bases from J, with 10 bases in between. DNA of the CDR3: TGTGCCAGCAGCTACCGGGAGGGTAATTCACCCCTCCACTTT. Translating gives CASSYREGNSPLHF.

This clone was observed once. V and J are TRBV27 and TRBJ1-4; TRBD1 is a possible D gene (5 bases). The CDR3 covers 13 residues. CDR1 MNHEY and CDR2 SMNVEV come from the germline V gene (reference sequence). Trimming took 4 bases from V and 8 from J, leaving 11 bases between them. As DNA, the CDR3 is TGTGCCAGCAGTTGGTTTGGGGGGGAAAAACTGTTTTTT. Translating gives CASSWFGGEKLFF.

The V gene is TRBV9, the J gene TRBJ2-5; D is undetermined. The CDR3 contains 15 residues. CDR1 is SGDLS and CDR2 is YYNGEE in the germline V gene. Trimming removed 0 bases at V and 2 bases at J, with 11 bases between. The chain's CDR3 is CASSVESSQQETQYF. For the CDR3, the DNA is TGTGCCAGCAGCGTAGAATCGTCTCAGCAAGAGACCCAGTACTTC.

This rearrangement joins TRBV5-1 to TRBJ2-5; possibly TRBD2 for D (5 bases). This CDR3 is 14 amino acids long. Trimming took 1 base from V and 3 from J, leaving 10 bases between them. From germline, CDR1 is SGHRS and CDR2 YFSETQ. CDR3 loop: CASSLTAGKETQYF. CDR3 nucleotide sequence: TGCGCCAGCAGCTTGACCGCGGGTAAAGAGACCCAGTACTTC. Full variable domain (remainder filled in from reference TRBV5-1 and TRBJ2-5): KAGVTQTPRYLIKTRGQQVTLSCSPISGHRSVSWYQQTPGQGLQFLFEYFSETQRNKGNFPGRFSGRQFSNSRSEMNVSTLELGDSALYLCASSLTAGKETQYFGPGTRLLVL.

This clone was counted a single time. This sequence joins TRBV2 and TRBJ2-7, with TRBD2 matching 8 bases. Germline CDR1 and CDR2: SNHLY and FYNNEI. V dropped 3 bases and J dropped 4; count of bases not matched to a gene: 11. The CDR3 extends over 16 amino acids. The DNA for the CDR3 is TGTGCCAGCAGTGAGGAGTGGGGTCAGCGGGGGTACGAGCAGTACTTC. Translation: CASSEEWGQRGYEQYF.

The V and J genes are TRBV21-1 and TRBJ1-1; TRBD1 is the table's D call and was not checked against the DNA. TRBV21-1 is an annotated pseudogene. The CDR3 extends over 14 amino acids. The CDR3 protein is CASSTRQGVTEAFF. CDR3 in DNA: TGTGCCAGCAGCACACGGCAGGGGGTCACTGAAGCTTTCTTT.

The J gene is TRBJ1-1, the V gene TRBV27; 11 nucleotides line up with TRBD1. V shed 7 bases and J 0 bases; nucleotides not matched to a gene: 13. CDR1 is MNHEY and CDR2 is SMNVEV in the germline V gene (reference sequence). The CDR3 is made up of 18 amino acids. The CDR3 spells CASKLRWDRGEMNTEAFF. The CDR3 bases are TGTGCCAGCAAACTGAGATGGGACAGGGGGGAAATGAACACTGAAGCTTTCTTT.

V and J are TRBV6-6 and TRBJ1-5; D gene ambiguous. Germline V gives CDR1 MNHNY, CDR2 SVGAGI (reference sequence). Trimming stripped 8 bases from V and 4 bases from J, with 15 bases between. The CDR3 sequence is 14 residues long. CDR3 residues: CASVGSLGNQPQHF. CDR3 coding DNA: TGTGCCAGCGTCGGGAGTTTGGGGAATCAGCCCCAGCATTTT.

The DNA for the CDR3 is TGTGCCAGCTCAATCGCCGACAGGGGCGGATCACCCCTCCACTTT. This encodes CASSIADRGGSPLHF. The rearrangement uses TRBV6-5 and TRBJ1-6; 8 bases align to TRBD1. From germline, CDR1 is MNHEY and CDR2 SVGAGI. The CDR3 contains 15 residues. After removal of 8 bases from V and 10 bases from J, the junction contained 13 bases not matched to a gene.

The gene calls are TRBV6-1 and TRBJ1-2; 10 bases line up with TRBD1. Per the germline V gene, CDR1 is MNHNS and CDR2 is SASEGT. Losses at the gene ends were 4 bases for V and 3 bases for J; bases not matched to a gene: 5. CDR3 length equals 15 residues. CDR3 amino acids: CASSGSTGGHYGYTF. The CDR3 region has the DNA TGTGCCAGCAGTGGCTCGACAGGGGGCCACTATGGCTACACCTTC.

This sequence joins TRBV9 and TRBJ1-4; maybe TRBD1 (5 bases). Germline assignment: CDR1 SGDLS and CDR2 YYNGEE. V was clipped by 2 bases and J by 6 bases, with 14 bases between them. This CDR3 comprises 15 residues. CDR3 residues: CASSVGGEEDEKLFF. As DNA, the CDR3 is TGTGCCAGCAGCGTTGGAGGGGAAGAGGATGAAAAACTGTTTTTT. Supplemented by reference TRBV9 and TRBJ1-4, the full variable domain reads DSGVTQTPKHLITATGQRVTLRCSPRSGDLSVYWYQQSLDQGLQFLIQYYNGEERAKGNILERFSAQQFPDLHSELNLSSLELGDSALYFCASSVGGEEDEKLFFGSGTQLSVL.

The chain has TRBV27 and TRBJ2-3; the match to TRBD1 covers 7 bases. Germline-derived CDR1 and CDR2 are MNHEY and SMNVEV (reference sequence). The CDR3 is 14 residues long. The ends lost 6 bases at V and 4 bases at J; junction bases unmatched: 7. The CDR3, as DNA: TGTGCCAGCAGCTACAGACAGGGCGCAGATACGCAGTATTTT. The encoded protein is CASSYRQGADTQYF.

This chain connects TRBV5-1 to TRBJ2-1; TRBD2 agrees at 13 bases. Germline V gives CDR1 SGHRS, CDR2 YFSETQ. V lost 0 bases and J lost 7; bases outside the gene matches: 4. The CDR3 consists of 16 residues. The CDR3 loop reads CASSLATSGGANEQFF. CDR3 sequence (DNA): TGCGCCAGCAGCTTGGCTACTAGCGGGGGGGCAAATGAGCAGTTCTTC.

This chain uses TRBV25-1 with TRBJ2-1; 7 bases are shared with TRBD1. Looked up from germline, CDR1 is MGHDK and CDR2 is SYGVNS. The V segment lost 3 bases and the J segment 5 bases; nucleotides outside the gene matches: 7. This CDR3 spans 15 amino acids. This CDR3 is CASSDPGQTNNEQFF. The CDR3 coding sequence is TGTGCCAGCAGTGACCCGGGACAGACTAACAATGAGCAGTTCTTC.

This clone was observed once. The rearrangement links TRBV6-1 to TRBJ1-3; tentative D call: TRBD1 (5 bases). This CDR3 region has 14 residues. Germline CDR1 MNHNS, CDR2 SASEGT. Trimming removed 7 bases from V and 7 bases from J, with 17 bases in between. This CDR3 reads CASTLGGGSNTIYF. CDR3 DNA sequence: TGTGCCAGCACCCTTGGGGGGGGTTCGAACACCATATATTTT.

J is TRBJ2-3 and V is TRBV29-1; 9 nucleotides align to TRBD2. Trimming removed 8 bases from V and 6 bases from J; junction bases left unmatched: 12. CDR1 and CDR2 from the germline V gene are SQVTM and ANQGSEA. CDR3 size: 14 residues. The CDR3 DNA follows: TGCAGCTCCGGACTAGCGCGGTCCGGGGATACGCAGTATTTT. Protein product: CSSGLARSGDTQYF.

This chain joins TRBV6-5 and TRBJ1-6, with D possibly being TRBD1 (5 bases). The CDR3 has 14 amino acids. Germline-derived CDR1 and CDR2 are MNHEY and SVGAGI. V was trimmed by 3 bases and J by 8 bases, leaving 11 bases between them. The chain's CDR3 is CASSYGGGDSPLHF. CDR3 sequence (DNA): TGTGCCAGCAGTTATGGCGGAGGGGATTCACCCCTCCACTTT.

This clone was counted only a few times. The CDR3 DNA sequence: TGTGCCAGTAGCGAGCAGGACTATGGCTACACCTTC. The encoded protein is CASSEQDYGYTF. V gene TRBV6-5 combines with J gene TRBJ1-2; D is unresolved. Germline V gene data show CDR1 as MNHEY and CDR2 as SVGAGI. The CDR3 is 12 residues long. V was clipped by 9 bases and J by 3 bases, with 11 bases between them.

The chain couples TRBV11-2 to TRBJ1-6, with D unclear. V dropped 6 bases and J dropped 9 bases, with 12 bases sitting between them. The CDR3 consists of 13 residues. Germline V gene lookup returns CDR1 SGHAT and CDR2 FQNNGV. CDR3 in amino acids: CASRGSRISPLHF. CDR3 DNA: TGTGCCAGCAGGGGGAGTCGTATTTCACCCCTCCACTTT.

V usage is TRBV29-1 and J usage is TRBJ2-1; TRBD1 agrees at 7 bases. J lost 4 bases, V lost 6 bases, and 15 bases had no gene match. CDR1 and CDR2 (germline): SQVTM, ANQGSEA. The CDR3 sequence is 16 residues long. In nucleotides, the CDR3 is TGCAGCGTCAAAGGTACGACAGGGATGGGATACAATGAGCAGTTCTTC. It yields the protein CSVKGTTGMGYNEQFF.